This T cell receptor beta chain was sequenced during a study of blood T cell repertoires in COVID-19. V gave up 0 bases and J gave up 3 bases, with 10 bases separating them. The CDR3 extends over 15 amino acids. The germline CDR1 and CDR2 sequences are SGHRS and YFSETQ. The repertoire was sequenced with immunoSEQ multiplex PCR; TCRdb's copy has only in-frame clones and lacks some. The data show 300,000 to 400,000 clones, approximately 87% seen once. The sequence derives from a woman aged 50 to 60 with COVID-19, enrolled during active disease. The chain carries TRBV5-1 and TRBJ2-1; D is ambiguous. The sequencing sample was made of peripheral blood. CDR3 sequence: CASSLGGAVYNEQFF. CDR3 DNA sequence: TGCGCCAGCAGCTTGGGCGGAGCCGTCTACAATGAGCAGTTCTTC.